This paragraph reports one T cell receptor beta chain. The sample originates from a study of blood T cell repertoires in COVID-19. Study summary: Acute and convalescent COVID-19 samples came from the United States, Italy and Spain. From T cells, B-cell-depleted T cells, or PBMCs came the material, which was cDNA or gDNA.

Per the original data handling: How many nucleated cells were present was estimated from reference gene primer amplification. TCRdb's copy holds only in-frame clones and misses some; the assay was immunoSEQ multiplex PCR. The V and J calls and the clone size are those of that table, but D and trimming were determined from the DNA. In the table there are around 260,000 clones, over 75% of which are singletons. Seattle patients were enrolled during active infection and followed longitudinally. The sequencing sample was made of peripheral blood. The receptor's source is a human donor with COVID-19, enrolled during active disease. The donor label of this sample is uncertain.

This CDR3 reads CASVGWRNEQFF. In DNA, the CDR3 is TGTGCCAGCGTTGGCTGGAGGAATGAGCAGTTCTTC. This chain connects TRBV6-5 to TRBJ2-1, with a weak D call TRBD2 (5 bases). In germline, CDR1 is MNHEY, CDR2 SVGAGI. The CDR3 has 12 amino acids. The V end was cut by 8 bases, the J end by 7 bases, with 12 bases between.